This TCR beta chain originates from a study of blood T cell repertoires in COVID-19. For the study at large: Samples of COVID-19 (acute and convalescent) were obtained from the United States, Italy and Spain. The cDNA or gDNA used as material had been derived from T cells, B-cell-depleted T cells, or PBMCs.

This CDR3 is built from 14 residues. Per the germline V gene, CDR1 is MGHDK and CDR2 is SYGVNS. V dropped 3 bases and J dropped 1 base, with 8 bases sitting between them. Per the original methods: Scientists estimated how many nucleated cells there were by amplifying reference gene primers. Profiling relied on immunoSEQ multiplex PCR, and the TCRdb table lists in-frame clones only, not all of them. Clone size and V and J calls were adopted from that table, with D and trimming inferred from the DNA. The profile shows tens of thousands of clones, around 88% of them singletons. The V gene is TRBV25-1, the J gene TRBJ2-3; weak D call: TRBD2 (5 bases). The source of this sequence is a woman older than 75 with acute or convalescent COVID-19. What was sequenced was peripheral blood. The CDR3 DNA sequence: TGTGCCAGCAGTGATGCCGGGGGCACAGATACGCAGTATTTT. Amino acid sequence: CASSDAGGTDTQYF.